These 11 T cell receptor beta chains share one sample of origin, sequenced in a study of blood T cell repertoires in COVID-19. Using immunoSEQ multiplex PCR, the repertoire was profiled, and TCRdb retains in-frame clones only, with some absent. The table lists over 150,000 clones, roughly 90% of them singletons. The sequencing sample was made of PBMCs or T cells enriched from blood (not recorded which). These receptors all stem from a woman aged 25 to 39 who had recovered from COVID-19.

The chain is built from TRBV12-3 or TRBV12-4 and TRBJ2-5; D unresolved. There are 13 residues in the CDR3. V was clipped by 6 bases and J by 7 bases, with 15 bases between them. CDR3 DNA sequence: TGTGCCAGCAGGCCGACAAAGGAAGTGACCCAGTACTTC. It encodes CASRPTKEVTQYF.

This chain connects TRBV7-2 to TRBJ2-2; the D gene is possibly TRBD2 (7 bases). Deletions cut 5 bases from V and 7 bases from J, with 20 bases between. CDR1 is SGHTA, CDR2 FQGNSA, per germline. This CDR3 is built from 16 residues. CDR3 in DNA: TGTGCCAGCAGCAAAGGTTTCGGGGGGCGTGGCGGGGAGCTGTTTTTT. Translation: CASSKGFGGRGGELFF.

The rearrangement links TRBV19 to TRBJ1-2; D may be TRBD1 (6 bases). Germline CDR1 LNHDA, CDR2 SQIVND (reference sequence). This CDR3 has 15 amino acids. V was trimmed by 5 bases and J by 1 base, leaving 14 bases between them. The CDR3 loop is CASSPEDRYNYGYTF. The CDR3 DNA is TGTGCCAGTAGTCCCGAGGACAGATATAACTATGGCTACACCTTC.

The chain carries TRBV7-9 and TRBJ2-5; TRBD1 agrees at 9 bases. V was pared by 2 bases and J by 5 bases, with 3 bases of the junction left unmatched. CDR1 is SEHNR, CDR2 FQNEAQ, per germline (reference sequence). The CDR3 is 14 residues long. DNA of the CDR3: TGTGCCAGCAGCTTAATTGGACAGGGGGAGACCCAGTACTTC. This encodes CASSLIGQGETQYF.

The genes are TRBV3-1 (or the pseudogene TRBV3-2) and TRBJ1-1; possible D gene TRBD1, 6 bases. The germline V gene encodes CDR1 LGHDT and CDR2 YNNKEL (reference sequence). The germline V and J ends were trimmed by 2 bases and 5 bases, with 21 bases remaining between them. This CDR3 has 17 amino acids. Here the CDR3 reads CASSQNGGGRRRTEAFF. As DNA, the CDR3 is TGTGCCAGCAGCCAAAATGGCGGGGGGCGCCGGAGGACTGAAGCTTTCTTT.

The chain couples TRBV5-5 to TRBJ1-5; TRBD1 agrees at 8 bases. V lost 4 bases and J lost 4; bases outside the gene matches: 4. Germline V gene data show CDR1 as SGHKS and CDR2 as YYEKEE (reference sequence). The CDR3 extends over 14 amino acids. The CDR3 DNA reads TGTGCCAGCAGCCTGGGACAGGTGAATCAGCCCCAGCATTTT. This codes for CASSLGQVNQPQHF.

This chain joins TRBV25-1 and TRBJ2-5; D call uncertain. Looked up from germline, CDR1 is MGHDK and CDR2 is SYGVNS. Between the trimmed V and J ends, which lost 5 bases and 2 bases, there was a span of 15 bases. This CDR3 is 15 amino acids long. The CDR3 loop is CASSRAISEQETQYF. In DNA, the CDR3 is TGTGCCAGCAGTCGAGCCATCAGCGAACAAGAGACCCAGTACTTC.

The chain is built from TRBV20-1 and TRBJ2-3; TRBD2 matches at 8 bases. V dropped 3 bases and J dropped 3; count of bases not matched to a gene: 8. Germline lookup yields CDR1 DFQATT and CDR2 SNEGSKA (reference sequence). This CDR3 comprises 15 residues. In nucleotides, the CDR3 is TGCAGTGCTAGTAGGCTAGCGGGTGGGACAGATACGCAGTATTTT. Translated, it gives CSASRLAGGTDTQYF.

This clone was counted a few times. Here the CDR3 DNA reads TGTGCCAGCTCACCCGGGACAGGGGTTTACTATGGCTACACCTTC. Translated, it gives CASSPGTGVYYGYTF. This chain joins TRBV18 and TRBJ1-2, with 10 bases matching TRBD1. The CDR3 has 15 amino acids. With 3 bases clipped from V and 3 bases from J, the junction kept 4 bases outside the gene matches. From germline, CDR1 is KGHSH and CDR2 LQKENI.

CDR3 in DNA: TGCGCCAGCAGCCAAGGAACAGCAGAGAACACTGAAGCTTTCTTT. It specifies CASSQGTAENTEAFF. The rearrangement uses TRBV4-3 and TRBJ1-1, with D hard to call. CDR1 is LGHNA and CDR2 is YSLEER in the germline V gene. The CDR3 has 15 amino acids. Trimming left V 1 base short and J 1 base short, with 10 bases between.

The chain uses TRBV6-5 and TRBJ2-4; a weak D match, TRBD2 (5 bases). The V end lost 7 bases, the J end lost 8 bases, and 9 bases lay between the germline ends. Germline CDR1 is MNHEY and CDR2 is SVGAGI. The CDR3 runs 11 residues. The CDR3 bases are TGTGCCAGCACCCACGGGGACATTCAGTACTTC. As protein: CASTHGDIQYF.